This passage covers 5 T cell receptor beta chains from one sample sequenced in a study of CD8 T cells in ankylosing spondylitis. Whole-study results and caveats: What seemed typical of ankylosing spondylitis blood was a TCR beta motif built from about 8 highly homologous variants.

These receptors' targets are unknown. TCRdb fed the 5' RACE reads into MiXCR, producing one record per CDR3 protein. The sample includes over 700,000 distinct CDR3 sequences, under 20% of them seen just once. The sequencing sample was made of blood, either unsorted or a sorted T cell fraction (not recorded which). The receptor set was obtained from a male donor with ankylosing spondylitis.

Remarks on this clonotype: A junction end diverges from the germline sequence, so it may reflect a read error. The chain joins TRBV4-1 to TRBJ2-7; D remains unclear. This CDR3 contains 11 residues. In germline, CDR1 is MGHRA, CDR2 YSYEKL. CDR3 sequence: CASSPGYGQYF. For the CDR3, the DNA is TGCGCCAGCAGCCCCGGATACGGGCAGTACTTC.

V is TRBV7-3 and J is TRBJ1-1; 7 bases match TRBD1. CDR3 length: 13 amino acids. The germline V gene has CDR1 SGHTA and CDR2 FQGTGA. The ends lost 5 bases at V and 8 bases at J; junction bases unmatched: 8. CDR3 DNA sequence: TGTGCCAGCAGCCGGGACAGCAATACCGAAGCTTTCTTT. Protein sequence: CASSRDSNTEAFF.

The table lists this clonotype with many counts. The rearrangement uses TRBV12-3 or TRBV12-4 and TRBJ1-5; D is perhaps TRBD1 (6 bases). Between the trimmed V and J ends, which lost 7 bases and 6 bases, there was a span of 10 bases. The CDR3 totals 12 residues. The CDR3 DNA reads TGTGCCAGCACAAGGGGGTCTCAGCCCCAGCATTTT. The encoded protein is CASTRGSQPQHF.

This clonotype was picked up a small number of times. The J gene is TRBJ1-6, the V gene TRBV9; D remains ambiguous. Between the trimmed V and J ends, which lost 3 bases and 7 bases, there was a span of 5 bases. CDR1 and CDR2 from the germline V gene are SGDLS and YYNGEE. The CDR3 has 12 residues. The chain's CDR3 is CASSGLNSPLHF. The CDR3 nucleotides read TGTGCCAGCAGCGGACTGAATTCACCCCTCCACTTT.

J is TRBJ2-5 and V is TRBV7-9; 8 bases map to TRBD2. This CDR3 has 16 amino acids. J lost 5 bases, V lost 1 base, and 9 bases had no gene match. CDR1 and CDR2 (germline): SEHNR, FQNEAQ (reference sequence). CDR3 DNA: TGTGCCAGCAGCTTAGATTGGCGGGGGGCAGCGGAGACCCAGTACTTC. As protein: CASSLDWRGAAETQYF.